This TCR beta chain was captured by sequencing in a study of T cell repertoires in cytomegalovirus infection. TCRdb ran MiXCR on the reads and lists one entry per CDR3 protein. The table records hundreds of thousands of distinct CDR3 sequences, around 18% of them present only once. Study-wide points: Summed public TCR beta family frequency identified CMV carriers bearing the relevant HLA. CMV-specific TCR beta clonotypes restricted by HLA-C dominated the ex vivo response.

Comments on this clonotype: Its specificity is unknown.

The sequenced sample was PBMCs. The receptor's source is a human donor in good health (CMV status not recorded). Some clones in this sample may be carry-over from other donors' samples.

Written as DNA, the CDR3 is TGTGCCAGCAGCCGACTCGGGGCCGATGAGCAGTTCTTC. Its protein is CASSRLGADEQFF. J is TRBJ2-1 and V is TRBV7-2; tentatively, D is TRBD1 or TRBD2 (5 bases each). This CDR3 comprises 13 residues. CDR1 is SGHTA and CDR2 is FQGNSA in the germline V gene. V dropped 5 bases and J dropped 8 bases, with 13 bases sitting between them.